This T cell receptor (beta chain) was recovered during a study of blood T cell repertoires in COVID-19. Study-wide background: The United States, Italy and Spain supplied acute and convalescent COVID-19 samples.

This clone has a single count. Sequenced by immunoSEQ multiplex PCR; TCRdb stores in-frame clones only, minus some. The table has under 400,000 clones, more than 75% seen once. Germline CDR1 reads KGHSH; CDR2 reads LQKENI. The CDR3 totals 15 residues. V was pared by 5 bases and J by 3 bases, with 10 bases of the junction left unmatched. The TCR comes from a man aged 35 to 55 in a cohort exposed to, infected with or recovered from COVID-19 (not recorded which). Sequenced material: PBMCs or T cells enriched from blood (not recorded which). The chain links TRBV18 to TRBJ2-7; 7 bases map to TRBD2. For the CDR3, the DNA is TGTGCCAGCTCAAAATCCGGGGGGACCAACTACGAGCAGTACTTC. This codes for CASSKSGGTNYEQYF.